This T cell receptor (beta chain) emerged from a study of blood T cell repertoires in COVID-19. Study as a whole: From T cells, B-cell-depleted T cells, or PBMCs came the material, which was cDNA or gDNA.

Germline CDR1 is SGHTA and CDR2 is FQGNSA. The trim removed 6 bases at V and 5 bases at J, leaving 5 bases unmatched. CDR3 size: 15 residues. A single count supports this clone. The sample contains more than one DNA sequence encoding this CDR3. Repertoires were generated with immunoSEQ multiplex PCR, while TCRdb's copy carries only in-frame clones and drops some. The sample carries some 300,000 clones, approximately 90% recorded once. The clonotype originates from an older woman in a cohort exposed to, infected with or recovered from COVID-19 (not recorded which). The rearrangement uses TRBV7-2 and TRBJ2-2, with 11 bases aligning to TRBD2. Sequencing was done on a sample of PBMCs or T cells enriched from blood (not recorded which). The CDR3 here is CASSLAGGGTGELFF. CDR3 coding DNA: TGTGCCAGCAGTCTAGCGGGAGGCGGTACCGGGGAGCTGTTTTTT.